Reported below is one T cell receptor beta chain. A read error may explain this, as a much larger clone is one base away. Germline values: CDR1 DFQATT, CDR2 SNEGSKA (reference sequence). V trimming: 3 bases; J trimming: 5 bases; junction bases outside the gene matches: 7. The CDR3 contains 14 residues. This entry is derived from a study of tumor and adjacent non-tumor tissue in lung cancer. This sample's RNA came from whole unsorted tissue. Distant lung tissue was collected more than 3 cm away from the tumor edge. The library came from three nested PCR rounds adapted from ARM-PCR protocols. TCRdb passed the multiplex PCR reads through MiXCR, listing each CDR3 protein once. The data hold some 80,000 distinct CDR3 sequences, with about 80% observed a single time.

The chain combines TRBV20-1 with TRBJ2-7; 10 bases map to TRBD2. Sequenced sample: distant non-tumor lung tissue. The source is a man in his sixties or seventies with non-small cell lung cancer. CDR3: CSASPAGGPHEQYF. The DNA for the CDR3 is TGCAGTGCTAGTCCAGCGGGAGGGCCTCACGAGCAGTACTTC.